This is a list of T cell receptor beta chains from one sample in a study of persistence of HIV-infected CD4 T cells. Their antigen targets remain unknown. Data came from immunoSEQ multiplex PCR; TCRdb stores just in-frame clones and leaves some out. The sample contains roughly 43,000 clones, roughly nine tenths of which appear only once. This sample comprised CD4+ T cells sorted from PBMCs after approximately 19-hour stimulation, obtained from a patient who received antiretroviral therapy. The source of these receptors is an adult man with HIV who was CMV-seropositive. The CDR3 runs from the conserved cysteine through the conserved F or W. A D gene is named only where the DNA matches it firmly. Some rows have no size entry. The others give once, few or many, or a class for an expanded clone.

D gene	CDR3 length	V gene	clone size	J gene	CDR3 DNA	CDR3 protein
TRBD1	17	TRBV7-8	-	TRBJ2-1	TGTGCCAGCAGCTTATGGGGACAGGGGGCGAAGGACAATGAGCAGTTCTTC	CASSLWGQGAKDNEQFF
-	11	TRBV20-1	-	TRBJ1-2	TGCAGTGGATTATCGGACTATGGCTACACCTTC	CSGLSDYGYTF
-	16	TRBV3-1/TRBV3-2	-	TRBJ2-3	TGTGCCAGCAGCCAAGCGGGGGCTATAGCACCAGATACGCAGTATTTT	CASSQAGAIAPDTQYF
TRBD1	17	TRBV15	-	TRBJ1-3	TGTGCCACCAGCAGAGGCCGACAGGGCTTCTCTGGAAACACCATATATTTT	CATSRGRQGFSGNTIYF
-	16	TRBV12-2	-	TRBJ2-7	TGTGCAAGTCGCTTATGGAGGCCAGGGGGTTTCTACGAGCAGTACTTC	CASRLWRPGGFYEQYF
-	13	TRBV7-9	once	TRBJ2-7	TGTGCCAGCAGCCTGCCCCCGGGAACCGAGCAGTACTTC	CASSLPPGTEQYF
-	16	TRBV6-1	-	TRBJ2-3	TGTGCCAGCAGTGGCGGACCGCAGAGGATGGCAGATACGCAGTATTTT	CASSGGPQRMADTQYF
-	13	TRBV24-1	-	TRBJ2-3	TGTGCCACCAACCCCGGGGGTACAGATACGCAGTATTTT	CATNPGGTDTQYF
-	16	TRBV5-4	few	TRBJ2-3	TGTGCCAGCAGCTTGGTGACAACGGCTAGCACAGATACGCAGTATTTT	CASSLVTTASTDTQYF
-	16	TRBV5-1	-	TRBJ1-6	TGCGCCAGCAGCTCCTACACGGCGGGGGTTAATTCACCCCTCCACTTT	CASSSYTAGVNSPLHF
-	14	TRBV19	-	TRBJ1-4	TGTGCCAGTAGTATTGGGCGACAGAGGGAAAAACTGTTTTTT	CASSIGRQREKLFF
-	16	TRBV5-6	-	TRBJ1-4	TGTGCCAGCAGCTTTGTTGACGCTGCAACTAATGAAAAACTGTTTTTT	CASSFVDAATNEKLFF
TRBD1	13	TRBV7-2	-	TRBJ1-4	TGTGCCAGCAGCTCGGACAGGGATGAAAAACTGTTTTTT	CASSSDRDEKLFF
TRBD1	13	TRBV12-3/TRBV12-4	-	TRBJ2-4	TGTGCCAGCAGGCAGGGGGCGCTTGACATTCAGTACTTC	CASRQGALDIQYF
-	18	TRBV15	-	TRBJ1-5	TGTGCCACCAGCAGAGATCGGTTGGACCGGGCATCGAATCAGCCCCAGCATTTT	CATSRDRLDRASNQPQHF
TRBD1	14	TRBV13	-	TRBJ2-2	TGTGCCAGCAGAAAAACAGGGGACACCGGGGAGCTGTTTTTT	CASRKTGDTGELFF
TRBD1	14	TRBV9	-	TRBJ2-7	TGTGCCAGCAGCCCGGACAGGGGGCGCCACGAGCAGTACTTC	CASSPDRGRHEQYF
-	15	TRBV5-6	-	TRBJ1-1	TGTGCCAGCAGCAAATCCGGGACACCGAACACTGAAGCTTTCTTT	CASSKSGTPNTEAFF
-	14	TRBV29-1	-	TRBJ1-1	TGCAGCGTTGTCCCCCGTAACATGAACACTGAAGCTTTCTTT	CSVVPRNMNTEAFF
-	14	TRBV20-1	-	TRBJ1-5	TGCAGTGCTAGTGGCCCAGGGTACAATCAGCCCCAGCATTTT	CSASGPGYNQPQHF
-	11	TRBV18	-	TRBJ2-7	TGTGCCAGCCGAGGACAGCTCGAGCAGTACTTC	CASRGQLEQYF
-	16	TRBV12-2	-	TRBJ1-5	TGTGCAAGTCGCTTAGCCCCCCGGCAAAGCAATCAGCCCCAGCATTTT	CASRLAPRQSNQPQHF
TRBD1	15	TRBV18	once	TRBJ2-7	TGTGCCAGCTCACGGGAAGGACAGGGGCTTCGGGAGCAGTACTTC	CASSREGQGLREQYF
TRBD1	13	TRBV10-3	-	TRBJ1-5	TGTGCCATCAGGGGACAGGCAAATCAGCCCCAGCATTTT	CAIRGQANQPQHF
TRBD1	13	TRBV12-3/TRBV12-4	-	TRBJ1-6	TGTGCCAGCAGTGGGACAGGAGATTCACCCCTCCACTTT	CASSGTGDSPLHF
-	15	TRBV4-2	once	TRBJ1-4	TGTGCCAGCAGCCAAGACGGGACGGAAGTTGAAAAACTGTTTTTT	CASSQDGTEVEKLFF
TRBD1	15	TRBV6-2/TRBV6-3	-	TRBJ1-2	TGTGCCAGCAGTGTACCCTTGGACAGGGCCTATGGCTACACCTTC	CASSVPLDRAYGYTF
TRBD1	14	TRBV11-2	once	TRBJ2-3	TGTGCCAGCAGCAATAACAGGGGCCGGGATACGCAGTATTTT	CASSNNRGRDTQYF
-	13	TRBV7-9	-	TRBJ2-3	TGTGCCAGCAGCTTAGGGACGACAGATACGCAGTATTTT	CASSLGTTDTQYF
-	15	TRBV6-5	-	TRBJ2-6	TGTGCCAGCAGAAAAAGGGATCCTGGGGCCAACGTCCTGACTTTC	CASRKRDPGANVLTF
TRBD1	17	TRBV4-1	once	TRBJ2-3	TGCGCCAGCAGCCAGGTCCTGGGACAGGGGGTCGCAGATACGCAGTATTTT	CASSQVLGQGVADTQYF
TRBD1	12	TRBV12-3/TRBV12-4	-	TRBJ2-7	TGTGCCAGCAGCCAGACAGGGGTCGAGCAGTACTTC	CASSQTGVEQYF
-	15	TRBV7-9	-	TRBJ1-6	TGTGCCAGCAGCTTAGTTGGCTCCTATAATTCACCCCTCCACTTT	CASSLVGSYNSPLHF
TRBD1	15	TRBV5-1	-	TRBJ2-7	TGCGCCAGCAACCCGACAGGGGGTGAGGCGGTTGAGCAGTACTTC	CASNPTGGEAVEQYF